This T cell receptor (beta chain) was retrieved from a study of T cell responses to AZD1222 COVID-19 vaccine. Study-wide results and caveats: Reportedly, nearly half of unique spike TCRs recognized epitopes outside B.1.351/B.1.1.7 mutations. All repertoire sampling was performed exclusively after the peak T cell response. White British ancestry dominated among donors, who included more females, and clonal diversity was possibly underestimated.

Only one count was recorded for this clone. Its antigen is not identified. Method: immunoSEQ multiplex PCR; TCRdb's copy keeps in-frame clones and lacks some. The sample includes around 30,000 clones, 80% to 95% of them seen just once. The CDR3 spans 14 residues. V was pared by 4 bases and J by 4 bases, with 10 bases between. Germline-derived CDR1 and CDR2 are KGHDR and SFDVKD. V is TRBV24-1 and J is TRBJ1-5; no definite D call. Sample: peripheral blood, taken on day 0 of AZD1222 vaccination. The sequence derives from an adult in good health. The CDR3 DNA is TGTGCCACCAGTGACGCAGGCTTAAATCAGCCCCAGCATTTT. Encoded protein: CATSDAGLNQPQHF.